The rows below give T cell receptor beta chains drawn from one sample of a study of sequential checkpoint blockade in melanoma. The method was immunoSEQ multiplex PCR; TCRdb's version includes in-frame clones alone and lacks a portion of them. The profile shows roughly 20,000 clones, about 86% of them singletons. Specimen: CD8+ T cells sorted from blood (inferred from file names), collected from a patient given nivolumab and ipilimumab in sequence. These TCRs come from a human donor with melanoma. The CDR3 runs from the conserved cysteine through the conserved F or W. A D gene is named only where the DNA matches it firmly. Clone size is shown for a subset of rows, as once, few, many or a class of expanded clone.

clone_size	d_call	v_call	j_call	cdr3_nt	cdr3_aa
.	TRBD1	TRBV6-1	TRBJ1-1	TGTGCCAGCAGTGATCGACAGGGCACTGAAGCTTTCTTT	CASSDRQGTEAFF
.	.	TRBV27	TRBJ1-4	TGTGCCAGCAGCGTCAGGGGTACTAATGAAAAACTGTTTTTT	CASSVRGTNEKLFF
.	TRBD1	TRBV25-1	TRBJ2-2	TGTGCCAGCAGTGGCACAGGGGACACCGGGGAGCTGTTTTTT	CASSGTGDTGELFF
.	.	TRBV6-6	TRBJ1-2	TGTGCCAGCAGTGGCCGATCCGGGGGCTATGGCTACACCTTC	CASSGRSGGYGYTF
.	.	TRBV7-3	TRBJ1-1	TGTGCCAGCAGCTTATCTGGGGGAGGGGTGTCTGAAGCTTTCTTT	CASSLSGGGVSEAFF
.	TRBD2	TRBV4-2	TRBJ2-3	TGTGCCAGCAGCCAAGTCGCGGGACTAGCGGGCCGTACAGATACGCAGTATTTT	CASSQVAGLAGRTDTQYF
.	TRBD2	TRBV27	TRBJ2-7	TGTGCCAGCAGTTTATCAAGCGGGGGCAACGAGCAGTACTTC	CASSLSSGGNEQYF
.	.	TRBV30	TRBJ2-2	TGTGCCTGGAGTGTACTAGGGAGAGACGGGGAGCTGTTTTTT	CAWSVLGRDGELFF
.	TRBD1	TRBV14	TRBJ2-7	TGTGCCAGCAGCCAAGGGAGACAGGGCATTGCCTACGAGCAGTACTTC	CASSQGRQGIAYEQYF
.	.	TRBV11-2	TRBJ2-7	TGTGCCAGCAGCCCGATGGGGGACAACATCTACGAGCAGTACTTC	CASSPMGDNIYEQYF
.	.	TRBV2	TRBJ2-7	TGTGCCAGCAGTGAGGGCCCCTACGAGCAGTACTTC	CASSEGPYEQYF
.	.	TRBV7-9	TRBJ1-1	TGTGCCAGCAGCTCGGGGATGAACACTGAAGCTTTCTTT	CASSSGMNTEAFF
once	TRBD1	TRBV28	TRBJ1-4	TGTGCCAGCAGTCTCATATGGCCGACAGGGGGAACTAATGAAAAACTGTTTTTT	CASSLIWPTGGTNEKLFF
.	TRBD2	TRBV28	TRBJ2-3	TGTGCCAGCAGTTTATACTCCGGTGGCGGGAGTCTCCCAGATACGCAGTATTTT	CASSLYSGGGSLPDTQYF
once	.	TRBV5-4	TRBJ2-7	TGTGCCAGCAGCTGGGCCAGGGGTCTCGAGCAGTACTTC	CASSWARGLEQYF
.	.	TRBV4-1	TRBJ2-2	TGCGCCAGCAGCCTCGGGAGAGGGAACACCGGGGAGCTGTTTTTT	CASSLGRGNTGELFF
.	.	TRBV29-1	TRBJ2-7	TGCAGCGTCAATGCAGGGGATTCCTACGAGCAGTACTTC	CSVNAGDSYEQYF
.	TRBD2	TRBV5-1	TRBJ2-7	TGCGCCAGCAGCTGGAACCCCACTCGGACTAGAATGAGCTACGAGCAGTACTTC	CASSWNPTRTRMSYEQYF
.	.	TRBV19	TRBJ2-1	TGTGCCAGTAGTCGTCCTAGCGTTCCCTCCTACAATGAGCAGTTCTTC	CASSRPSVPSYNEQFF
few	.	TRBV14	TRBJ1-1	TGTGCCAGCAGCCGAACAGGGAACATGAACACTGAAGCTTTCTTT	CASSRTGNMNTEAFF
.	TRBD2	TRBV28	TRBJ2-7	TGTGCCAGCAGTTTCGGGGGGGTCTCCTACGAGCAGTACTTC	CASSFGGVSYEQYF
.	.	TRBV15	TRBJ1-3	TGTGCCACCAGCAGGCAGGGAAGCTTCTCTGGAAACACCATATATTTT	CATSRQGSFSGNTIYF
.	TRBD1	TRBV5-6	TRBJ2-1	TGTGCCAGCAGCCAGGGACAGGGGGCCTCCTACAATGAGCAGTTCTTC	CASSQGQGASYNEQFF
once	.	TRBV7-9	TRBJ1-1	TGTGCCAGCAACCCAAGGGGACAACCCAACACTGAAGCTTTCTTT	CASNPRGQPNTEAFF
.	.	TRBV19	TRBJ2-2	TGTGCCGCCCAACGGGGACATACGAACACCGGGGAGCTGTTTTTT	CAAQRGHTNTGELFF
.	.	TRBV5-4	TRBJ1-6	TGTGCCAGTAGGACACAGTCTAATTCACCCCTCCACTTT	CASRTQSNSPLHF
.	TRBD2	TRBV2	TRBJ2-5	TGTGCCAGCAGTGAAATCGGGACTAGCGGGGGGCAGACCCAGTACTTC	CASSEIGTSGGQTQYF
.	.	TRBV2	TRBJ1-5	TGTGCCAGCAGTGAAAGGGGCCAGAGGAATCAGCCCCAGCATTTT	CASSERGQRNQPQHF
.	TRBD1	TRBV19	TRBJ2-3	TGTGCCAGTAGTCCCCGGCAGGGGGGCACAGATACGCAGTATTTT	CASSPRQGGTDTQYF
few	TRBD2	TRBV14	TRBJ2-7	TGTGCCAGCAGCCGGGTAGCGGGAGGCTACGAGCAGTACTTC	CASSRVAGGYEQYF
.	.	TRBV9	TRBJ1-2	TGTGCCAGCAGCGTAGCAGAGGTTAGCGGCTATGGCTACACCTTC	CASSVAEVSGYGYTF
.	TRBD1	TRBV5-4	TRBJ2-7	TGTGCCAGCAGCTGGGGACAGGGCTCCTACGAGCAGTACTTC	CASSWGQGSYEQYF
.	TRBD1	TRBV5-6	TRBJ1-3	TGTGCCAGCAGCCCGGGACAGGTCTCTGGAAACACCATATATTTT	CASSPGQVSGNTIYF
.	TRBD1	TRBV5-6	TRBJ2-7	TGTGCCAGCAGGACCCGGGACAGGGGGCCCTACGAGCAGTACTTC	CASRTRDRGPYEQYF
once	.	TRBV27	TRBJ2-7	TGTGCCAGCAGTTTAACCGGGGAGGACCCCTACGAGCAGTACTTC	CASSLTGEDPYEQYF
.	TRBD2	TRBV28	TRBJ2-7	TGTGCCAGCAGTTTAACCGGACTAGCGGGGCGGTACGAGCAGTACTTC	CASSLTGLAGRYEQYF
.	.	TRBV5-1	TRBJ2-7	TGCGCCAGCAGCCTCGCCGGGGAGGCAAATCTCGAGCAGTACTTC	CASSLAGEANLEQYF
.	TRBD2	TRBV2	TRBJ2-2	TGTGCCAGTTCGTACTATAGCGGGGAGGGGGAGCTGTTTTTT	CASSYYSGEGELFF
.	.	TRBV5-4	TRBJ2-5	TGTGCCAGCAGCTTGCTGGAGACCCAGTACTTC	CASSLLETQYF
.	.	TRBV19	TRBJ1-1	TGTGCCAGTAGTATACAGACAGGCTCGAACACTGAAGCTTTCTTT	CASSIQTGSNTEAFF
.	.	TRBV28	TRBJ2-2	TGTGCCAGCAGTTTATTAGGGGACACCGGGGAGCTGTTTTTT	CASSLLGDTGELFF
.	.	TRBV27	TRBJ1-2	TGTGCCAGCAGTTTAAGTGGGCAGAGTTATGGCTGCACCTTC	CASSLSGQSYGCTF
.	TRBD1	TRBV5-6	TRBJ2-3	TGTGCCAGCAGCTTCCCCCCGGGACAGGGACTAGATACGCAGTATTTT	CASSFPPGQGLDTQYF
once	TRBD2	TRBV25-1	TRBJ2-1	TGTGCCAGCAGTGAGTCGGGACTAGCGGGCAATGAGCAGTTCTTC	CASSESGLAGNEQFF
.	.	TRBV5-1	TRBJ2-7	TGCGCCAGCAGCTTGGCGCCGGGTTTCTACGAGCAGTACTTC	CASSLAPGFYEQYF
once	TRBD1	TRBV7-9	TRBJ2-1	TGTGCCAGCAGCTTCCACTCTACAGGGGCCAACAATGAGCAGTTCTTC	CASSFHSTGANNEQFF
.	.	TRBV28	TRBJ2-1	TGTGCCAGCAGCGGAAAAGACTGGGCCTACAATGAGCAGTTCTTC	CASSGKDWAYNEQFF
.	TRBD2	TRBV27	TRBJ2-7	TGTGCCAGCCGGGGGGGGCGGGAGGACGAGCAGTACTTC	CASRGGREDEQYF
.	.	TRBV4-1	TRBJ1-2	TGCGCCAGCAGCCAAGAGGGCTTAACGGAAGGCTACACCTTC	CASSQEGLTEGYTF
.	.	TRBV27	TRBJ2-3	TGTGCCAGCAGTCAAGGCGCGGGAACCGGCACAGATACGCAGTATTTT	CASSQGAGTGTDTQYF
few	.	TRBV21-1	TRBJ1-2	TGTGCCAGCAGCAAACCCCAGGGGTTGGCTAACTATGGCTACACCTTC	CASSKPQGLANYGYTF
.	TRBD1	TRBV19	TRBJ1-5	TGTGCCAGTAGGACAGGGAATCAGCCCCAGCATTTT	CASRTGNQPQHF
.	TRBD2	TRBV15	TRBJ2-7	TGTGCCACCAGCAGAGGAGGTAGCGGGAGCTACGAGCAGTACTTC	CATSRGGSGSYEQYF
once	.	TRBV27	TRBJ2-2	TGTGCCAGCAGTTTAGTTGGAGACACCGGGGAGCTGTTTTTT	CASSLVGDTGELFF
.	.	TRBV6-5	TRBJ1-1	TGTGCCAGCAGTTACTCGGGCTCAGGAAATACTGAAGCTTTCTTT	CASSYSGSGNTEAFF
.	TRBD1	TRBV7-7	TRBJ2-7	TGTGCCAGCAGCTTGGGACAGGGGAACGAGCAGTACTTC	CASSLGQGNEQYF
.	.	TRBV19	TRBJ1-1	TGTGCCAGTAGTATGATGACAGAGAACACTGAAGCTTTCTTT	CASSMMTENTEAFF
few	.	TRBV7-9	TRBJ1-2	TGTGCCAGCACTCCCGCACTACCCACAATGGATGGCTACACCTTC	CASTPALPTMDGYTF